Below are 11 T cell receptor beta chains sequenced from a single sample in a study of blood T cell repertoires in COVID-19. TCRdb keeps only in-frame clones here, not all; method: immunoSEQ multiplex PCR. This table holds some 30,000 clones, more than 70% found once. Input material: peripheral blood. These receptors were collected from a human donor in a cohort sampled during active COVID-19.

J is TRBJ2-7 and V is TRBV7-2; 7 bases line up with TRBD1. The CDR3 has 19 residues. The V and J ends lost 2 bases and 0 bases, in that order; junction bases with no gene match: 16. Germline V gene lookup returns CDR1 SGHTA and CDR2 FQGNSA. CDR3 amino acids: CASSLMRSVTGSSSYEQYF. In nucleotides, the CDR3 is TGTGCCAGCAGCTTAATGCGCTCCGTGACAGGGTCGAGCTCCTACGAGCAGTACTTC.

This chain uses TRBV6-4 with TRBJ2-2; 8 bases line up with TRBD2. Germline V gives CDR1 MRHNA, CDR2 SNTAGT. The CDR3 spans 15 residues. Trimming took 4 bases from V and 7 from J; bases not matched to a gene: 8. CDR3 region: CASSVGSGDVGELFF. The CDR3, as DNA: TGTGCCAGCAGTGTCGGTAGCGGGGATGTCGGGGAGCTGTTTTTT.

The chain uses TRBV4-3 and TRBJ1-4; unclear D gene. CDR3 size: 16 residues. With 1 base removed from V and 1 base from J, the gap between germline ends came to 10 bases. Germline V gene lookup returns CDR1 LGHNA and CDR2 YSLEER. In DNA form, the CDR3 reads TGCGCCAGCAGCCAAGGCAGAGGGAGAACTAATGAAAAACTGTTTTTT. It specifies CASSQGRGRTNEKLFF.

CDR3 DNA: TGTGCCAGCAGCTTGTCCAGGGTAAATCAGCCCCAGCATTTT. As protein: CASSLSRVNQPQHF. This chain joins TRBV5-5 and TRBJ1-5; weak D call: TRBD1 (5 bases). The V gene's germline CDR1 is SGHKS and CDR2 YYEKEE (reference sequence). The CDR3 loop spans 14 amino acids. Between the trimmed V and J ends, which lost 1 base and 4 bases, there was a span of 9 bases.

The CDR3 DNA reads as TGTGCCTGGAGTGTAAGCGCCCCAGGGACCGGGGAGCTGTTTTTT. Amino acids: CAWSVSAPGTGELFF. V is TRBV30 and J is TRBJ2-2, with a tentative D call TRBD1 (5 bases). The CDR3 covers 15 residues. The ends were cut back, 0 bases at V and 5 bases at J, with 13 bases in the middle. The germline V gene encodes CDR1 GTSNPN and CDR2 SVGIG (reference sequence).

A single count supports this clone. The genes are TRBV2 and TRBJ1-6; D not resolved. In germline, CDR1 is SNHLY, CDR2 FYNNEI. CDR3 length: 16 residues. Trimming cost V 4 bases and J 7 bases, with 17 bases left between them. The CDR3 DNA sequence: TGTGCCAGCAGTGTACAGCTCCCAGTCCTAAATTCACCCCTCCACTTT. As protein: CASSVQLPVLNSPLHF.

The J gene is TRBJ2-1, the V gene TRBV5-1, with 8 bases matching TRBD2. This CDR3 has 16 residues. CDR1 and CDR2 from the germline V gene are SGHRS and YFSETQ. The V segment lost 4 bases and the J segment 5 bases; nucleotides outside the gene matches: 11. CDR3 region: CASSTRAGANDNEQFF. The CDR3 DNA sequence: TGCGCCAGCAGCACAAGAGCGGGGGCCAACGACAATGAGCAGTTCTTC.

This sequence joins TRBV3-1 (or the pseudogene TRBV3-2) and TRBJ1-1, with 9 nucleotides matching TRBD1. With V trimmed by 1 base and J by 6 bases, 6 bases remained unmatched. Germline assignment: CDR1 LGHDT and CDR2 YNNKEL (reference sequence). The CDR3 spans 15 residues. The CDR3 DNA follows: TGTGCCAGCAGCCAAGTGGGGACAGGGATGGCTGAAGCTTTCTTT. Protein sequence: CASSQVGTGMAEAFF.

This chain joins TRBV6-5 and TRBJ1-4, with 7 bases matching TRBD1. V was clipped by 6 bases and J by 4 bases; unmatched bases: 5. Germline CDR1 and CDR2: MNHEY and SVGAGI. This CDR3 comprises 14 residues. The CDR3 region is CASSPQGNNEKLFF. The CDR3 coding sequence is TGTGCCAGCAGCCCACAGGGGAATAATGAAAAACTGTTTTTT.

This chain links TRBV5-4 with TRBJ2-6, with D perhaps TRBD2 (6 bases). The V end lost 0 bases, the J end lost 0 bases, and 13 bases lay between the germline ends. From germline, CDR1 is SGHNT and CDR2 YYREEE (reference sequence). The CDR3 is made up of 18 amino acids. CDR3 sequence reads: CASSLARGGDSGANVLTF. CDR3 sequence (DNA): TGTGCCAGCAGCTTGGCCAGAGGAGGGGACTCTGGGGCCAACGTCCTGACTTTC.

The chain carries TRBV11-2 and TRBJ2-7; D perhaps matches TRBD1 (6 bases). Trimming left V 6 bases short and J 6 bases short, with 18 bases between. Germline CDR1 SGHAT, CDR2 FQNNGV. The CDR3 covers 14 residues. The CDR3 coding sequence is TGTGCCAGCAGACCACAGGGTAGAGGAGGCGAGCAGTACTTC. This gives the protein CASRPQGRGGEQYF. Filled out from reference TRBV11-2 and TRBJ2-7, the complete variable domain reads EAGVAQSPRYKIIEKRQSVAFWCNPISGHATLYWYQQILGQGPKLLIQFQNNGVVDDSQLPKDRFSAERLKGVDSTLKIQPAKLEDSAVYLCASRPQGRGGEQYFGPGTRLTVT.